The clone carrying this T cell receptor (beta chain) was found once. Antigen: not known. Other DNA variants within this sample encode the same CDR3. Sequencing used immunoSEQ multiplex PCR; TCRdb keeps in-frame clones, though not all of them. The data show roughly 810,000 clones, with 96% seen just once and approximately 0.2% held by the top ten. This entry comes from a study of shared clonotypes between healthy human individuals. Naive CD8 cells lacked CD45RO, underwent positive selection for CCR7 and left out terminally differentiated effector memory CD45RA+ cells. Whole-study findings and limits: In this cohort, only blood was sampled, and tissue repertoires likely differ. For naive CD4 cells, around 5% of clonotypes were shared across a handful of donors.

This TCR came from a man under 40 in good health. Specimen: naive CD8+ T cells sorted from blood.

CDR3 sequence: CASSSRYEQYF. CDR3 DNA sequence: TGTGCCAGCAGCTCCCGTTACGAGCAGTACTTC. This chain links TRBV11-2 with TRBJ2-7, with D uncertain. Per the germline V gene, CDR1 is SGHAT and CDR2 is FQNNGV. This CDR3 has 11 residues. Trimming pared 4 bases from V and 4 bases from J, leaving 5 bases between.